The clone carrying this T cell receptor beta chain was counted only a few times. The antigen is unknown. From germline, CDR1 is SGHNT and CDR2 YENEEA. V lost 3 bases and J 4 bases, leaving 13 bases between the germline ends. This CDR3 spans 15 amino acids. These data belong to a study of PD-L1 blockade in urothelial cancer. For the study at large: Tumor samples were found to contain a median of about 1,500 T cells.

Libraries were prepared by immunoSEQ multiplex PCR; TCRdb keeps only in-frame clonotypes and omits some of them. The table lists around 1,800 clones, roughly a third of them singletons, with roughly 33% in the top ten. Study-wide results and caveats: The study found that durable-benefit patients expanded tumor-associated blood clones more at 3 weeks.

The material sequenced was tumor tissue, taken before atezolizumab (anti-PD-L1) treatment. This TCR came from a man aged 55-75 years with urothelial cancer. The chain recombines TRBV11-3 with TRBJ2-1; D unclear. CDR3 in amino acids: CASSFFGEVYNEQFF. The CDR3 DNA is TGTGCCAGCAGCTTCTTTGGTGAGGTGTACAATGAGCAGTTCTTC.